This TCR beta chain was captured by sequencing in a study of blood T cell repertoires in COVID-19. The overall study: In each case, the material was cDNA or gDNA derived from T cells, B-cell-depleted T cells, or PBMCs.

J lost 4 bases, V lost 1 base, and 7 bases had no gene match. The CDR3 extends over 17 amino acids. Germline V gene sequence: CDR1 LGHDT, CDR2 YNNKEL (reference sequence). In the original analysis: Reference gene primer amplification yielded estimated nucleated cell counts. Measured with immunoSEQ multiplex PCR; TCRdb has only the in-frame clones, and not every one. The V and J calls and clone size are taken from that table; D and trimming were inferred from the DNA. The sample yields about 230,000 clones, 65% to 85% seen once. The sequenced sample was peripheral blood. The chain has TRBV3-1 (or the pseudogene TRBV3-2) and TRBJ2-5, with 12 bases matching TRBD2. This sequence was found in a woman of 80 years or more with acute or convalescent COVID-19. Written as DNA, the CDR3 is TGTGCCAGCAGCCAAGGAAGGACTAGCGGGATCGGAGAGACCCAGTACTTC. Encoded protein: CASSQGRTSGIGETQYF.